The clone carrying this T cell receptor beta chain was counted ten times or more. The antigen is not known. This sample is drawn from a study of Graves' ophthalmopathy and Graves' hyperthyroidism. Study outcomes and limitations: Blood samples also showed most expanded thyroid clonotypes exceeding 0.001 frequency.

Amplification of TCR beta CDR3 regions used RNA transcripts. RT-PCR was first run with HTBI primers, then multiplex PCR in a second round. MiXCR was run by TCRdb on the multiplex PCR reads, yielding one entry per CDR3 protein. The table includes 650,000 to 900,000 distinct CDR3 sequences, roughly two fifths detected once. CDR1 and CDR2 from the germline V gene are SEHNR and FQNEAQ (reference sequence). The V and J ends lost 5 bases and 2 bases respectively, with 9 bases between them. CDR3 length: 13 amino acids. The material sequenced was peripheral blood. This receptor was identified in an adult man with Graves' ophthalmopathy. V and J are TRBV7-9 and TRBJ1-2, with D perhaps TRBD1 (6 bases). The DNA for the CDR3 is TGTGCCAGCAGCCGACAGGCCAACTATGGCTACACCTTC. Translation gives CASSRQANYGYTF.